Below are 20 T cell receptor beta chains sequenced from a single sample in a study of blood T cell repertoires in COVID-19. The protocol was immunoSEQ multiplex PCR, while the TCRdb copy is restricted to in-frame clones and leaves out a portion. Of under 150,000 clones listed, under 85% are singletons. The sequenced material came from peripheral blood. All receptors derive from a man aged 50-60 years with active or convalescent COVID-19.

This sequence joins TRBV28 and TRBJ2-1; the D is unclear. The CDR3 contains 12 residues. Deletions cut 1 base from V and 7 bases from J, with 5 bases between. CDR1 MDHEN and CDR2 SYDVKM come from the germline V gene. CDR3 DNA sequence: TGTGCCAGCAGTTTATCCCCTAATGAGCAGTTCTTC. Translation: CASSLSPNEQFF.

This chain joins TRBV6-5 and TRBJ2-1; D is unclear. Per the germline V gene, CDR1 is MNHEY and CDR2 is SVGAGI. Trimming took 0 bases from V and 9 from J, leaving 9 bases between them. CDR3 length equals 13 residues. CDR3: CASSYSKRSEQFF. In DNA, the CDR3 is TGTGCCAGCAGTTACTCGAAGCGAAGTGAGCAGTTCTTC.

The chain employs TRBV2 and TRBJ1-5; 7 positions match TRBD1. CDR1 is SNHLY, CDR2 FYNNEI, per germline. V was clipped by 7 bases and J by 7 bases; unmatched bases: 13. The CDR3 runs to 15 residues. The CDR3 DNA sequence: TGTGCCAGCACCGCGAGTGGGACAGCAGCCCAGCCCCAGCATTTT. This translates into CASTASGTAAQPQHF.

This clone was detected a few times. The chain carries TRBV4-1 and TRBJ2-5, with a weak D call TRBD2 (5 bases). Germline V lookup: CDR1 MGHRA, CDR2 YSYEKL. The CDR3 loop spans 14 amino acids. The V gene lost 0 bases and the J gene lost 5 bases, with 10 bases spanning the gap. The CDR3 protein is CASSQDPRVETQYF. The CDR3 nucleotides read TGCGCCAGCAGCCAAGATCCGAGGGTGGAGACCCAGTACTTC.

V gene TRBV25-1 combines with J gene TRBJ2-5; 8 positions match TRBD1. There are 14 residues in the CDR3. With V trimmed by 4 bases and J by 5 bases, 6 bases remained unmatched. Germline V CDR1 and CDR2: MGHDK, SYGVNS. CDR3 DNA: TGTGCCAGCAGTGGGCAGGGGGCAAGGGAGACCCAGTACTTC. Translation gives CASSGQGARETQYF. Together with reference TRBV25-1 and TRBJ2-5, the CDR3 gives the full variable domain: EADIYQTPRYLVIGTGKKITLECSQTMGHDKMYWYQQDPGMELHLIHYSYGVNSTEKGDLSSESTVSRIRTEHFPLTLESARPSHTSQYLCASSGQGARETQYFGPGTRLLVL.

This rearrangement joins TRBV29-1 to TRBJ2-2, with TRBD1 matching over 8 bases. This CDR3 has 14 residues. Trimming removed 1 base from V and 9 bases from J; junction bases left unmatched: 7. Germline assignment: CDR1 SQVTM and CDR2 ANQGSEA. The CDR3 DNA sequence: TGCAGCGTTGAAGGGACAGGGCTGGTCAGGGAGCTGTTTTTT. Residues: CSVEGTGLVRELFF.

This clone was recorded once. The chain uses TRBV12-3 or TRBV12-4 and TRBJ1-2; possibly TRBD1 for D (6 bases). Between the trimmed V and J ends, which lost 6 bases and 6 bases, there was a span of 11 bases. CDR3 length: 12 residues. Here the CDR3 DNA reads TGTGCCAGCAGCCGGGACATCCATGGCTACACCTTC. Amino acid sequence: CASSRDIHGYTF.

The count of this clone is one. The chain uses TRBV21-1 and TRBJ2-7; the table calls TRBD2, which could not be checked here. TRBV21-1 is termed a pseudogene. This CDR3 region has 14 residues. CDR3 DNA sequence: TGTGCCAGCAACCGGAGGGTGGTCTCCTACGAGCAGTACTTC. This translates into CASNRRVVSYEQYF.

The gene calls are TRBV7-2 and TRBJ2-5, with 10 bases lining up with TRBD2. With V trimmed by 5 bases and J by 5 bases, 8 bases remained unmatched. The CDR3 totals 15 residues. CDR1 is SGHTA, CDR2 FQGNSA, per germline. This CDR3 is CASSLETSGWETQYF. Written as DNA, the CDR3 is TGTGCCAGCAGCCTTGAGACTAGCGGGTGGGAGACCCAGTACTTC.

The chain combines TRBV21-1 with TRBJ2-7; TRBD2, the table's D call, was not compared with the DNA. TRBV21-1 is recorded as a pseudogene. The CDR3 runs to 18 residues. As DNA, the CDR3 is TGTGCCAGCAGCAAAAGGGGAATGGAGGGCCATCTCTCCTACGAGCAGTACTTC. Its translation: CASSKRGMEGHLSYEQYF.

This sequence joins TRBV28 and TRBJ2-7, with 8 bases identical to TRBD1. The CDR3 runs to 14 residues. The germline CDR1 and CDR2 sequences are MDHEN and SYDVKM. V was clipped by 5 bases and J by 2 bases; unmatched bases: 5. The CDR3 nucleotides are TGTGCCAGCAGTCCGGGACAGGTTCCCTACGAGCAGTACTTC. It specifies CASSPGQVPYEQYF. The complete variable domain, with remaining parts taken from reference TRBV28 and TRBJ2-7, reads DVKVTQSSRYLVKRTGEKVFLECVQDMDHENMFWYRQDPGLGLRLIYFSYDVKMKEKGDIPEGYSVSREKKERFSLILESASTNQTSMYLCASSPGQVPYEQYFGPGTRLTVT.

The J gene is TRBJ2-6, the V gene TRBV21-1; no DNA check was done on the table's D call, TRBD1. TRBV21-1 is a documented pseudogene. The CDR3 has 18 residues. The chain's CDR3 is CARSSNSGKVPGANVLTF. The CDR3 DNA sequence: TGTGCCAGGTCGTCAAACTCAGGGAAGGTCCCTGGGGCCAACGTCCTGACTTTC.

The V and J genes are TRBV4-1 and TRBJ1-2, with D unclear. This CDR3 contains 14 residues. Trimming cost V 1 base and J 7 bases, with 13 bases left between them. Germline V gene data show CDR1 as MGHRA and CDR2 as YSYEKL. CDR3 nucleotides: TGCGCCAGCAGCCAAGTCGCAGGCCCTGGTGGCTACACCTTC. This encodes CASSQVAGPGGYTF.

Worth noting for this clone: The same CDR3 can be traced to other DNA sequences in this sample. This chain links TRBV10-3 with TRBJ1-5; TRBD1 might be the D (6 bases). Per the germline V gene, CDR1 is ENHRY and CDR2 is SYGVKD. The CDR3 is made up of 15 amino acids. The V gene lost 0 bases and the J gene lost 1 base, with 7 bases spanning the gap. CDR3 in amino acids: CAISESGQSNQPQHF. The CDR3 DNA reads TGTGCCATCAGTGAGTCGGGACAAAGCAATCAGCCCCAGCATTTT.

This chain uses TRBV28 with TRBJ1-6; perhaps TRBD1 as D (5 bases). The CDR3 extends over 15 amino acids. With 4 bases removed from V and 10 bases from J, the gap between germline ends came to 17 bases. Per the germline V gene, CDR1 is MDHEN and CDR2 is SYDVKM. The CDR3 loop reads CASSSPIGRGSPLHF. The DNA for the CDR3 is TGTGCCAGCAGTTCCCCTATAGGGCGGGGGTCACCCCTCCACTTT.

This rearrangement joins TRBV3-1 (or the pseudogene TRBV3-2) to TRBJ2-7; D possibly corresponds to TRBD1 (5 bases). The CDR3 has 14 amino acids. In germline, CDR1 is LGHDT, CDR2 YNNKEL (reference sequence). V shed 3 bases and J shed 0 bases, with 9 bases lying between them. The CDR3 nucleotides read TGTGCCAGCAGCCAGGGGCTAGTCTCCTACGAGCAGTACTTC. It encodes CASSQGLVSYEQYF.

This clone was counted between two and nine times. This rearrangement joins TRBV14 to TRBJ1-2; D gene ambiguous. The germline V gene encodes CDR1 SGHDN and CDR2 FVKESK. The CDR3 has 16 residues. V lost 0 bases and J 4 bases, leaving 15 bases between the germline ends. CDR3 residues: CASSQDGISIFYGYTF. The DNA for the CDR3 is TGTGCCAGCAGCCAAGACGGGATCAGTATCTTCTATGGCTACACCTTC.

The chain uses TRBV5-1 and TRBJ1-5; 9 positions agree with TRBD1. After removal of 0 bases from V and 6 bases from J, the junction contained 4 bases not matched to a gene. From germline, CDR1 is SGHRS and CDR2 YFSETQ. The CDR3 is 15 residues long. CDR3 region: CASSLDRGLVQPQHF. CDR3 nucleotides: TGCGCCAGCAGCTTGGACAGGGGGCTTGTTCAGCCCCAGCATTTT.

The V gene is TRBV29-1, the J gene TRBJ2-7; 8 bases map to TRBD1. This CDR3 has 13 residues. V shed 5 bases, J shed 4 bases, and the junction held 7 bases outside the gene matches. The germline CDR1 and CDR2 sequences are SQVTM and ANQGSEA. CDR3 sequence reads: CSVYQGARYEQYF. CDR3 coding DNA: TGCAGCGTTTACCAGGGGGCGAGGTACGAGCAGTACTTC.

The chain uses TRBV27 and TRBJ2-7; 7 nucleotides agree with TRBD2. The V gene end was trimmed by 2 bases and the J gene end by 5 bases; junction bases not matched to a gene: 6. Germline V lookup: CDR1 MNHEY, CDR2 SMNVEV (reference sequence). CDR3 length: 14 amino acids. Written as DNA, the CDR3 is TGTGCCAGCAGTTTAGGCGGGAGTCTGAACGAGCAGTACTTC. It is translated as CASSLGGSLNEQYF.